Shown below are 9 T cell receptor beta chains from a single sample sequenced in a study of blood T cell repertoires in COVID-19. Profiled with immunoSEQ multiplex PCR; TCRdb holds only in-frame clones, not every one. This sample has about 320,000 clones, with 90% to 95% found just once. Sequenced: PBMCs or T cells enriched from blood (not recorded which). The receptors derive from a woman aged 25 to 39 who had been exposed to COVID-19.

The CDR3 DNA reads as TGCGCCAGCAGCCAGAACAGGGTTCGTGCGGAGCCCCAGCATTTT. The encoded protein is CASSQNRVRAEPQHF. This rearrangement joins TRBV4-3 to TRBJ1-5; the D gene is possibly TRBD1 (6 bases). The CDR3 totals 15 residues. CDR1 is LGHNA, CDR2 YSLEER, per germline. The germline V and J ends were trimmed by 3 bases and 8 bases, with 17 bases remaining between them.

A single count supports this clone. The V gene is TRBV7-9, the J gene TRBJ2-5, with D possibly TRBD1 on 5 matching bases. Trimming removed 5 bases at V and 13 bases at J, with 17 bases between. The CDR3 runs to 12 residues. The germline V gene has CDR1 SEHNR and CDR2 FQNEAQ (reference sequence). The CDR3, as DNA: TGTGCCAGCAGCCACAGGACGGAACTCCGGTACTTC. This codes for CASSHRTELRYF.

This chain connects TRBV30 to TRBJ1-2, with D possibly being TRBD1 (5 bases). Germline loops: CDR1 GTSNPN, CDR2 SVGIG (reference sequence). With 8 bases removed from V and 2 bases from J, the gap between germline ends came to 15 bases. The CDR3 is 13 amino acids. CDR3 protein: CALQPDMNYGYTF. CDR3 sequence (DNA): TGTGCCCTCCAGCCGGACATGAACTATGGCTACACCTTC.

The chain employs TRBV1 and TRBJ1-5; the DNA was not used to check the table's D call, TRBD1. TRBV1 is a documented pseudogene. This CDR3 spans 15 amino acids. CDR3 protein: CTSSQAPRGAEPQHF. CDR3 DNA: TGCACCAGCAGCCAAGCGCCCAGGGGGGCTGAGCCCCAGCATTTT.

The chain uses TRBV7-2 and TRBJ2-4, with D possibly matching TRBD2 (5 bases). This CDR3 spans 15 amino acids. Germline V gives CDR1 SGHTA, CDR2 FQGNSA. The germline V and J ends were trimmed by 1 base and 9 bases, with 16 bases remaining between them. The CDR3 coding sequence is TGTGCCAGCAGCTTAGAGAGGGCCAAAAGTAGCATTCAGTACTTC. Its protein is CASSLERAKSSIQYF.

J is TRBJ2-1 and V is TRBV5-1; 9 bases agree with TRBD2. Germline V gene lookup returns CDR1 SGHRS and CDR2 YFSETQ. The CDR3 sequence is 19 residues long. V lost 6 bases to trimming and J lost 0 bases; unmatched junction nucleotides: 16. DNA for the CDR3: TGCGCCAGCACCCTGGGACTAGCAGTCAGGGAAAACTCCTACAATGAGCAGTTCTTC. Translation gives CASTLGLAVRENSYNEQFF. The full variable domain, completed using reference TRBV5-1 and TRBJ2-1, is KAGVTQTPRYLIKTRGQQVTLSCSPISGHRSVSWYQQTPGQGLQFLFEYFSETQRNKGNFPGRFSGRQFSNSRSEMNVSTLELGDSALYLCASTLGLAVRENSYNEQFFGPGTRLTVL.

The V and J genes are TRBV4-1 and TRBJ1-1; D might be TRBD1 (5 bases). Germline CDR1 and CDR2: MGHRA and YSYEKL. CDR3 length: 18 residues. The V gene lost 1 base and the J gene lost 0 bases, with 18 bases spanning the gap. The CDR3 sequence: CASSQVEYVEGMNTEAFF. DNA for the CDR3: TGCGCCAGCAGCCAAGTTGAGTATGTGGAGGGGATGAACACTGAAGCTTTCTTT.

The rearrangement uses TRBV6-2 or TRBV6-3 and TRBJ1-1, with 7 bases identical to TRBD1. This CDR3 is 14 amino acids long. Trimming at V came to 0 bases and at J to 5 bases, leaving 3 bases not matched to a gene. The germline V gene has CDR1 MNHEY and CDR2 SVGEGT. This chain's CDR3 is CASSYSGTVTEAFF. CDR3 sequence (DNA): TGTGCCAGCAGTTACTCCGGGACAGTAACTGAAGCTTTCTTT.

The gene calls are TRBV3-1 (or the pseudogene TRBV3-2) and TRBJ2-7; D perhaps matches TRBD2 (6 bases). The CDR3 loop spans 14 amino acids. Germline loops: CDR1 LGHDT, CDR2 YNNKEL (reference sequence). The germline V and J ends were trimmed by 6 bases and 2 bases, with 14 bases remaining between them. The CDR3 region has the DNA TGTGCCAGCAGGGAGTCAGGGAGGACCTACGAGCAGTACTTC. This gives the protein CASRESGRTYEQYF.